Presented here are 23 T cell receptor beta chains from one specimen sequenced in a study of OX40 agonist ivuxolimab in advanced cancers. The assay was immunoSEQ multiplex PCR, and TCRdb's table has in-frame clones only and misses some. This table has 70,000 or so clones, roughly 80% appearing once. This material consisted of CD4+ or CD8+ T cells sorted from blood, taken in a trial of the OX40 agonist ivuxolimab. The receptor source for this set is an adult with an advanced solid tumor such as melanoma, head and neck, liver or kidney cancer.

A note on this clone: A junction end diverges from the germline sequence, so it may reflect a read error. This chain joins TRBV6-4 and TRBJ1-5, with D unresolved. Germline assignment: CDR1 MRHNA and CDR2 SNTAGT. CDR3 length: 16 residues. CDR3 sequence reads: CANSDSPGRLNQPQHF. CDR3 nucleotides: TGTGCCAACAGTGACTCGCCAGGCCGCCTCAATCAGCCCCAGCATTTT.

J is TRBJ2-3 and V is TRBV6-5, with 9 bases that match TRBD2. CDR1 is MNHEY and CDR2 is SVGAGI in the germline V gene. J gave up 3 bases and V 4 bases, and 5 bases lay outside the gene matches. The CDR3 runs 15 residues. The CDR3: CASSSAGGGTDTQYF. CDR3 in DNA: TGTGCCAGCAGTTCCGCGGGGGGGGGAACAGATACGCAGTATTTT.

The gene calls are TRBV7-2 and TRBJ2-3; TRBD2 aligns across 9 bases. The junction had 13 bases not matched to a gene; V was cut back by 7 bases and J by 5 bases. Per the germline V gene, CDR1 is SGHTA and CDR2 is FQGNSA. This CDR3 contains 16 residues. CDR3 protein: CASTPQIAGVKDTQYF. The CDR3 DNA reads TGTGCCAGCACCCCCCAGATAGCGGGGGTGAAAGATACGCAGTATTTT.

The chain employs TRBV19 and TRBJ1-6, with 7 bases lining up with TRBD1. Unmatched junction bases numbered 6, after V lost 9 bases and J lost 4 bases. Looked up from germline, CDR1 is LNHDA and CDR2 is SQIVND (reference sequence). The CDR3 totals 14 residues. CDR3 protein: CASWDSLYNSPLHF. In nucleotides, the CDR3 is TGTGCCAGCTGGGACAGCTTATATAATTCACCCCTCCACTTT.

This clone has just a few counts. The rearrangement uses TRBV19 and TRBJ1-2; D ambiguous. Germline V gene lookup returns CDR1 LNHDA and CDR2 SQIVND (reference sequence). The CDR3 is made up of 14 amino acids. Trimming cost V 1 base and J 1 base, with 7 bases left between them. The CDR3 loop is CASSIVVDNYGYTF. The CDR3 nucleotides are TGTGCCAGTAGTATAGTGGTTGATAACTATGGCTACACCTTC.

The chain uses TRBV6-4 and TRBJ1-2; 7 bases line up with TRBD1. With 6 bases clipped from V and 0 bases from J, the junction kept 1 base outside the gene matches. Germline loops: CDR1 MRHNA, CDR2 SNTAGT. The CDR3 is made up of 13 amino acids. The CDR3 is CASRQGTNYGYTF. CDR3 in DNA: TGTGCCAGCAGACAGGGGACTAACTATGGCTACACCTTC.

The rearrangement links TRBV14 to TRBJ1-2; the D gene is possibly TRBD1 (5 bases). V gave up 4 bases and J gave up 5 bases, with 11 bases separating them. CDR1 is SGHDN, CDR2 FVKESK, per germline. The CDR3 is made up of 13 amino acids. CDR3 region: CASSLAGTYGYTF. CDR3 DNA sequence: TGTGCCAGCAGCCTTGCGGGGACTTATGGCTACACCTTC.

This rearrangement joins TRBV5-1 to TRBJ2-1, with 16 bases identical to TRBD2. V was pared by 3 bases and J by 7 bases, with 13 bases of the junction left unmatched. From germline, CDR1 is SGHRS and CDR2 YFSETQ. CDR3 size: 19 residues. The CDR3 coding sequence is TGCGCCAGCAGCTCCTGGACGGGACTAGCGGGGGGGCCTAGGAATGAGCAGTTCTTC. Protein sequence: CASSSWTGLAGGPRNEQFF.

This clone was recorded only once. The gene calls are TRBV5-4 and TRBJ2-6; D is unresolved. V was cut by 4 bases and J by 4 bases, with 6 bases left in between. This CDR3 is 13 amino acids long. Germline CDR1 reads SGHNT; CDR2 reads YYREEE (reference sequence). The DNA for the CDR3 is TGTGCCAGCAGCAGGCAGGGGGCCAACGTCCTGACTTTC. Translated, it gives CASSRQGANVLTF. The entire variable domain, with the rest obtained from reference TRBV5-4 and TRBJ2-6, is as follows: ETGVTQSPTHLIKTRGQQVTLRCSSQSGHNTVSWYQQALGQGPQFIFQYYREEENGRGNFPPRFSGLQFPNYSSELNVNALELDDSALYLCASSRQGANVLTFGAGSRLTVL.

The chain links TRBV19 to TRBJ1-2, with no clear D. Trimming pared 3 bases from V and 13 bases from J, leaving 15 bases between. Germline assignment: CDR1 LNHDA and CDR2 SQIVND (reference sequence). This CDR3 region has 12 residues. The chain's CDR3 is CASSIPDREGTF. DNA of the CDR3: TGTGCCAGTAGTATCCCGGACCGCGAGGGCACCTTC.

This clone was picked up one time. V and J are TRBV14 and TRBJ2-2, with 8 positions matching TRBD1. Germline V gene lookup returns CDR1 SGHDN and CDR2 FVKESK. V lost 4 bases and J lost 1; bases outside the gene matches: 8. The CDR3 totals 17 residues. The CDR3 sequence is CASSLHRGALNTGELFF. CDR3 DNA sequence: TGTGCCAGCAGCCTACACAGGGGGGCCCTGAACACCGGGGAGCTGTTTTTT.

The chain couples TRBV30 to TRBJ1-2; TRBD1 is a possible D gene (5 bases). The germline V gene encodes CDR1 GTSNPN and CDR2 SVGIG (reference sequence). CDR3 size: 14 residues. V lost 0 bases, J lost 5 bases, and 13 bases lay in between. The CDR3 reads CAWSVEGFAYGYTF. CDR3 in DNA: TGTGCCTGGAGTGTAGAGGGGTTTGCTTATGGCTACACCTTC.

This chain links TRBV9 with TRBJ2-5; D is perhaps TRBD2 (6 bases). The CDR3 is 14 residues long. V lost 0 bases and J lost 5, with 11 bases in between. Germline V CDR1 and CDR2: SGDLS, YYNGEE. CDR3 residues: CASSVAREPETQYF. CDR3 DNA sequence: TGTGCCAGCAGCGTAGCCCGGGAGCCGGAGACCCAGTACTTC.

The rearrangement links TRBV4-1 to TRBJ2-7; the match to TRBD1 covers 8 bases. The CDR3 runs to 16 residues. The V segment lost 2 bases and the J segment 3 bases; nucleotides outside the gene matches: 9. Germline assignment: CDR1 MGHRA and CDR2 YSYEKL. The CDR3, as DNA: TGCGCCAGCAGCCAAAGCCCCGGGGACAGGTACTACGAGCAGTACTTC. The encoded protein is CASSQSPGDRYYEQYF.

The V and J genes are TRBV29-1 and TRBJ2-2, with D tentatively TRBD2 (7 bases). V was pared by 6 bases and J by 0 bases, with 14 bases between. The CDR3 is 15 residues long. Per the germline V gene, CDR1 is SQVTM and CDR2 is ANQGSEA. The CDR3 loop is CSVGGAVSNTGELFF. CDR3 DNA sequence: TGCAGCGTGGGGGGGGCGGTCTCGAACACCGGGGAGCTGTTTTTT.

CDR3 sequence: CASSSRTDTDTQYF. The CDR3 nucleotides read TGTGCCAGCAGCTCCCGGACAGACACAGATACGCAGTATTTT. The gene calls are TRBV11-3 and TRBJ2-3, with D perhaps TRBD1 (6 bases). Germline V lookup: CDR1 SGHNT, CDR2 YENEEA. CDR3 length equals 14 residues. V lost 4 bases and J 2 bases, leaving 10 bases between the germline ends.

The chain recombines TRBV19 with TRBJ1-4; D perhaps matches TRBD1 (5 bases). Germline V gene data show CDR1 as LNHDA and CDR2 as SQIVND (reference sequence). The germline V and J ends were trimmed by 0 bases and 3 bases, with 14 bases remaining between them. CDR3 length: 17 residues. The CDR3 protein is CASSIEGGRAANEKLFF. The CDR3 bases are TGTGCCAGTAGTATAGAGGGGGGTAGGGCAGCTAATGAAAAACTGTTTTTT.

This clone was recorded a few times. The rearrangement uses TRBV4-1 and TRBJ1-2, with no clear D. This CDR3 has 15 residues. V was trimmed by 0 bases and J by 5 bases, leaving 13 bases between them. Germline lookup yields CDR1 MGHRA and CDR2 YSYEKL. CDR3 loop: CASSQDPTVSYGYTF. The CDR3 nucleotides are TGCGCCAGCAGCCAAGACCCGACCGTGAGTTATGGCTACACCTTC.

The chain combines TRBV7-9 with TRBJ1-6; a weak D match, TRBD1 (6 bases). CDR1 and CDR2 from the germline V gene are SEHNR and FQNEAQ (reference sequence). The CDR3 length is 15 residues. Trimming took 5 bases from V and 7 from J, leaving 15 bases between them. The CDR3 protein is CASSPSGGTNSPLHF. DNA for the CDR3: TGTGCCAGCAGCCCTAGCGGGGGCACCAATTCACCCCTCCACTTT.

The gene calls are TRBV10-2 and TRBJ2-2; TRBD2 might be the D (6 bases). This CDR3 is 14 amino acids long. V was cut by 8 bases and J by 5 bases, with 15 bases left in between. Germline loops: CDR1 WSHSY, CDR2 SAAADI. Here the CDR3 reads CASLWGVGTGELFF. DNA for the CDR3: TGCGCCAGCCTCTGGGGGGTCGGTACCGGGGAGCTGTTTTTT.

This clone has only a few counts. The chain has TRBV6-4 and TRBJ1-1, with D uncertain. The V gene's germline CDR1 is MRHNA and CDR2 SNTAGT. The CDR3 is 12 residues long. The V and J ends lost 11 bases and 4 bases respectively, with 14 bases between them. The CDR3 DNA is TGTGCCCACTATCGGGGTTGCACTGAAGCTTTCTTT. Translating it yields CAHYRGCTEAFF.

The CDR3 sequence is CASSPSGSYEQYF. The DNA of the CDR3 is TGTGCCAGCAGCCCCTCGGGCTCCTACGAGCAGTACTTC. The V gene is TRBV7-2, the J gene TRBJ2-7; D uncertain. The CDR3 spans 13 residues. The germline V and J ends were trimmed by 5 bases and 0 bases, with 8 bases remaining between them. Germline V gene sequence: CDR1 SGHTA, CDR2 FQGNSA. The whole variable domain, remainder taken from reference TRBV7-2 and TRBJ2-7, is GAGVSQSPSNKVTEKGKDVELRCDPISGHTALYWYRQSLGQGLEFLIYFQGNSAPDKSGLPSDRFSAERTGGSVSTLTIQRTQQEDSAVYLCASSPSGSYEQYFGPGTRLTVT.

The rearrangement uses TRBV6-1 and TRBJ1-5, with D perhaps matching TRBD1 (6 bases). Looked up from germline, CDR1 is MNHNS and CDR2 is SASEGT. Trimming took off 2 bases at V and 7 bases at J, with 9 bases between the two ends. This CDR3 contains 13 residues. The CDR3 sequence: CASSEWGGQPQHF. CDR3 sequence (DNA): TGTGCCAGCAGTGAATGGGGGGGCCAGCCCCAGCATTTT.